Following are 9 T cell receptor beta chains from one sample sequenced in a study of response to subunit inactivated influenza vaccine. TCRdb used MiXCR to reprocess the RT-PCR reads, holding one entry per CDR3 protein. The data hold under 200,000 distinct CDR3 sequences, with approximately 12% observed a single time. This sample was shared with a second study, whose subject was T cells expressing NK-cell markers. Per that study: Synthesis of TCR beta cDNA relied on 5'RACE template switching carrying UMIs.

This specimen was CD8+ T cells sorted from PBMCs, taken 11 to 12 days after vaccination. Every receptor here comes from a man aged 45-65 years who received an inactivated influenza vaccine.

This clonotype was recorded at least ten times. The rearrangement links TRBV5-1 to TRBJ2-7; tentative D call: TRBD2 (5 bases). The CDR3 length is 16 residues. Per germline, CDR1 SGHRS and CDR2 YFSETQ. Trimming took off 0 bases at V and 1 base at J, with 14 bases between the two ends. CDR3 sequence: CASSLVTGVGSYEQYF. The CDR3 coding sequence is TGCGCCAGCAGCTTGGTGACCGGGGTAGGGTCCTACGAGCAGTACTTC.

The V call is TRBV12-3 or TRBV12-4, the J call TRBJ2-3; maybe TRBD1 (5 bases). This CDR3 region has 14 residues. The germline V and J ends were trimmed by 7 bases and 0 bases, with 11 bases remaining between them. The CDR3 DNA is TGTGCCAGCAACAGGACGGAGAGCACAGATACGCAGTATTTT. This translates into CASNRTESTDTQYF.

The chain combines TRBV2 with TRBJ1-4, with D maybe TRBD1 (5 bases). CDR1 SNHLY and CDR2 FYNNEI come from the germline V gene. The CDR3 loop spans 14 amino acids. The ends were cut back, 6 bases at V and 7 bases at J, with 15 bases in the middle. The CDR3, as DNA: TGTGCCAGCAGAGCCGGGACGCAGAGTGAAAAACTGTTTTTT. The encoded protein is CASRAGTQSEKLFF.

This clonotype came up many times. The chain combines TRBV12-3 or TRBV12-4 with TRBJ2-7; 7 bases align to TRBD2. With 6 bases clipped from V and 4 bases from J, the junction kept 6 bases outside the gene matches. The CDR3 totals 13 residues. CDR3 protein: CASSLGTTYEQYF. CDR3 in DNA: TGTGCCAGCAGCCTGGGGACTACATACGAGCAGTACTTC.

This chain uses TRBV25-1 with TRBJ2-2; D gene unclear. This CDR3 has 13 residues. CDR1 MGHDK and CDR2 SYGVNS come from the germline V gene. V was clipped by 11 bases and J by 6 bases, with 16 bases between them. For the CDR3, the DNA is TGTGCCTGCCACGGCTTAAAGGCCGGGGAGCTGTTTTTT. This encodes CACHGLKAGELFF.

This clonotype occurred a few times. V is TRBV7-9 and J is TRBJ1-1; TRBD1 is a possible D gene (6 bases). CDR1 is SEHNR and CDR2 is FQNEAQ in the germline V gene (reference sequence). V lost 4 bases, J lost 3 bases, and 15 bases lay in between. The CDR3 covers 15 residues. CDR3 amino acids: CASSSYRERDTEAFF. The DNA for the CDR3 is TGTGCCAGCAGCTCTTACAGGGAACGGGACACTGAAGCTTTCTTT.

The DNA of the CDR3 is TGCAGTGCGAGGGACAGCCTCAACGAGCAGTACTTC. This gives the protein CSARDSLNEQYF. The chain carries TRBV20-1 and TRBJ2-7; 7 bases are a match to TRBD1. V trimming: 6 bases; J trimming: 5 bases; junction bases outside the gene matches: 7. Germline loops: CDR1 DFQATT, CDR2 SNEGSKA (reference sequence). The CDR3 extends over 12 amino acids.

This clonotype came up a few times. V and J are TRBV28 and TRBJ1-2; D ambiguous. CDR3 size: 15 residues. Per the germline V gene, CDR1 is MDHEN and CDR2 is SYDVKM. V lost 10 bases, J lost 4 bases, and 22 bases lay in between. CDR3 residues: CATGEESDVGYGYTF. CDR3 DNA: TGTGCCACCGGGGAGGAATCGGACGTAGGCTATGGCTACACCTTC.

This clonotype was observed a few times. The J gene is TRBJ2-1, the V gene TRBV20-1, with 11 nucleotides matching TRBD2. Germline V gene lookup returns CDR1 DFQATT and CDR2 SNEGSKA (reference sequence). V shed 6 bases, J shed 0 bases, and the junction held 16 bases outside the gene matches. This CDR3 is 19 amino acids long. Here the CDR3 reads CSAGLGLAEKPSSYNEQFF. As DNA, the CDR3 is TGCAGTGCCGGATTGGGACTAGCGGAAAAACCGAGCTCCTACAATGAGCAGTTCTTC.